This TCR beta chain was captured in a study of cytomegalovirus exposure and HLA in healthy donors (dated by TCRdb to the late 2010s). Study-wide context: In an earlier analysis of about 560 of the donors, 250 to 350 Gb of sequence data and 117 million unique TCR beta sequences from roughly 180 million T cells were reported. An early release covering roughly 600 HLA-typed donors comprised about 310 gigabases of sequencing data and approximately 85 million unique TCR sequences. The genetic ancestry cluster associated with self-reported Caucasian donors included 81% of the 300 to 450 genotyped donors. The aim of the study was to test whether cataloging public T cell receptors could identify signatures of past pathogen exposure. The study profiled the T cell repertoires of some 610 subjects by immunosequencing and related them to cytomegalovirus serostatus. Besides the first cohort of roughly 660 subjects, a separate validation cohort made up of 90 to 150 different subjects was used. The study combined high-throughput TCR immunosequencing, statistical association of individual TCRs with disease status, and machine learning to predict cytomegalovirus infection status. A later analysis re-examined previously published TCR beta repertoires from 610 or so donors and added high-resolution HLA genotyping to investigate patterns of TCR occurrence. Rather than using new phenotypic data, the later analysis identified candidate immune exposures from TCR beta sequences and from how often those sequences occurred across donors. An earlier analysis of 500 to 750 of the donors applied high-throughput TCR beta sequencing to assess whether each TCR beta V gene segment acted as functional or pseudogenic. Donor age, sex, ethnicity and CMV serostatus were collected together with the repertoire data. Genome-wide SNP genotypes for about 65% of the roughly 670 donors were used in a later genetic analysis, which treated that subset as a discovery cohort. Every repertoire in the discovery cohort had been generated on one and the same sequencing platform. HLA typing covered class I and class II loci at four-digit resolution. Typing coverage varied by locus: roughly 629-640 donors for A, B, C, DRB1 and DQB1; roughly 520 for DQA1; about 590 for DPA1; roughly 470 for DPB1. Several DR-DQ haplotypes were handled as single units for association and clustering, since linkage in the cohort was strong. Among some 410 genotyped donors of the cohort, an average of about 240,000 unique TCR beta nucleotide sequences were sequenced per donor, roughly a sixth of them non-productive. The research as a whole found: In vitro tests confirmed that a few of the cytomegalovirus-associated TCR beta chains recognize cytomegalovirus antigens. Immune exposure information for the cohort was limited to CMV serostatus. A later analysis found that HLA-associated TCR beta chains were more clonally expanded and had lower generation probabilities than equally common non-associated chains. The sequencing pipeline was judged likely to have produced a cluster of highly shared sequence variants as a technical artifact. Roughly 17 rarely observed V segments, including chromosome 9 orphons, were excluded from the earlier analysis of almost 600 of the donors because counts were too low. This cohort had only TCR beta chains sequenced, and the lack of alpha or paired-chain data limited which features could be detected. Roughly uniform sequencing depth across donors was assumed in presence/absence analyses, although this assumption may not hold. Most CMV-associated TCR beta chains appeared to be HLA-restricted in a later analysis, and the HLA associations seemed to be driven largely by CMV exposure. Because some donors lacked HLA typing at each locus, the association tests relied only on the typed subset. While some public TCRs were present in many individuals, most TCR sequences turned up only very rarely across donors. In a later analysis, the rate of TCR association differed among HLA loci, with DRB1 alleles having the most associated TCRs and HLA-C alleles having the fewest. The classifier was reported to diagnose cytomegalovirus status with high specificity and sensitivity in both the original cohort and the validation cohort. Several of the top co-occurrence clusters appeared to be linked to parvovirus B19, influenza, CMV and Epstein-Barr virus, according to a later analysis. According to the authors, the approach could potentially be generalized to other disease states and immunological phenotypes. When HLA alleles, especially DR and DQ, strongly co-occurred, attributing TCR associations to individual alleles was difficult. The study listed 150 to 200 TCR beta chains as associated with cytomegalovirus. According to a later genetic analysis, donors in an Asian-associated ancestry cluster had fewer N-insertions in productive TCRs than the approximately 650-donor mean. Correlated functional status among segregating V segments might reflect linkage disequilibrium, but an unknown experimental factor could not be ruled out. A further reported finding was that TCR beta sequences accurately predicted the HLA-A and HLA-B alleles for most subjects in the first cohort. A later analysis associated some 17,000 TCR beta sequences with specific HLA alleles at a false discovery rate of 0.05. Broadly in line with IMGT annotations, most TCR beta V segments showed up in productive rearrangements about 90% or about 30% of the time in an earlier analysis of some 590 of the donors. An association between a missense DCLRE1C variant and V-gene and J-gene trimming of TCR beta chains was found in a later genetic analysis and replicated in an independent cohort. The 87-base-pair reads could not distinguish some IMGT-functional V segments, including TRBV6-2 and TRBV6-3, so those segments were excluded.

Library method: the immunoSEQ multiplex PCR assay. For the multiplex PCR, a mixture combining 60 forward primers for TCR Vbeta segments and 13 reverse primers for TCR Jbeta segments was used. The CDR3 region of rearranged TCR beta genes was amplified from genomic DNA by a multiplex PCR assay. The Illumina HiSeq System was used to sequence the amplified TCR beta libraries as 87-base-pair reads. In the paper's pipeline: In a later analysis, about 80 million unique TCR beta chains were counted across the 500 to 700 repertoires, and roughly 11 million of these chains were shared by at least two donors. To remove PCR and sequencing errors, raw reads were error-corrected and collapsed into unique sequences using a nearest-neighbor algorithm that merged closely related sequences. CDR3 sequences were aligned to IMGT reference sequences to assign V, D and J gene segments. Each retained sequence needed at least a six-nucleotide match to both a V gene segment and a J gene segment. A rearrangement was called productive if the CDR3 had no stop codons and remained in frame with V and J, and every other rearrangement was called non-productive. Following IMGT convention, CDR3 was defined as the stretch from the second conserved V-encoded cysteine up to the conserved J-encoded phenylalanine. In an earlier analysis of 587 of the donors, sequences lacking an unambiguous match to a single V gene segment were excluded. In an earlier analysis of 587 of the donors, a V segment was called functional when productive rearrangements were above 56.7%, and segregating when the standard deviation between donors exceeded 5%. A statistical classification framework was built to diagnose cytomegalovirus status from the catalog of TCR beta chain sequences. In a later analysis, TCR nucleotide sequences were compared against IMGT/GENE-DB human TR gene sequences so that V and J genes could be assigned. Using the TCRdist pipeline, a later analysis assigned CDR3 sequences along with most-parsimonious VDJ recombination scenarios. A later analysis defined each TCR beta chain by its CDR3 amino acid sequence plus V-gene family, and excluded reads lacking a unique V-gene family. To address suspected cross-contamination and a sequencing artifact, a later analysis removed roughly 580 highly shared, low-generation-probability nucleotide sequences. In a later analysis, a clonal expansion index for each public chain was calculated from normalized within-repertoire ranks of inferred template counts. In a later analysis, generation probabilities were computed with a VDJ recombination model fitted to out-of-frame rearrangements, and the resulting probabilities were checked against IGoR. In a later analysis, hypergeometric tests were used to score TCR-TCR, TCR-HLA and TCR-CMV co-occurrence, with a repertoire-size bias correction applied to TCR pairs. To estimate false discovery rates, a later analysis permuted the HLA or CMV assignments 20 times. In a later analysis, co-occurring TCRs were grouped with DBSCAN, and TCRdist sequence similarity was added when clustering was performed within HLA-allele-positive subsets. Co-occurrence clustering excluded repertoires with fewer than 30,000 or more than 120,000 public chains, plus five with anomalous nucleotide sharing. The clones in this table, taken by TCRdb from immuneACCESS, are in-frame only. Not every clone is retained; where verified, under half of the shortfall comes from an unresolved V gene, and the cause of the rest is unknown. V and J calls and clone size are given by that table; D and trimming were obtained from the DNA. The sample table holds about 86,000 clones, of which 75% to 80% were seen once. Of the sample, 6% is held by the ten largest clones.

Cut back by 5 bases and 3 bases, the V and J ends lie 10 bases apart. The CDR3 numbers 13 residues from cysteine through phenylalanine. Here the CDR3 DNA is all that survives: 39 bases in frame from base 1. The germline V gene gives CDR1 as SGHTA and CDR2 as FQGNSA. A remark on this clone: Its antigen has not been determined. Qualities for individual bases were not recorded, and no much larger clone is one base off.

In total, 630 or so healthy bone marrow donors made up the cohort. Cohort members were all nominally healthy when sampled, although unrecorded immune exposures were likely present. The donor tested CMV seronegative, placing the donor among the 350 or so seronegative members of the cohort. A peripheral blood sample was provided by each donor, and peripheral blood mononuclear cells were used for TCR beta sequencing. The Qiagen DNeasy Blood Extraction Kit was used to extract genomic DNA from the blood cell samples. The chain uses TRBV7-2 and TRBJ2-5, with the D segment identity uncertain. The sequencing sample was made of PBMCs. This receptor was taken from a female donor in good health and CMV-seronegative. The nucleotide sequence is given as TGTGCCAGCAGCACATACAGAGAAGAGACCCAGTACTTC. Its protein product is CASSTYREETQYF.